The 21 T cell receptor beta chains below come from one sample, sequenced in a study of blood T cell repertoires in COVID-19. Here immunoSEQ multiplex PCR was the method, and the copy in TCRdb shows in-frame clones only, minus some. The sample contains over 200,000 clones, around 89% of which appear only once. Sequences were obtained from peripheral blood. The receptor set was obtained from a man aged 30 to 39 with COVID-19, enrolled during active disease.

The V and J genes are TRBV28 and TRBJ1-2, with 9 bases lining up with TRBD1. Germline trimming cut 3 bases from V and 3 bases from J; bases unmatched to any gene: 11. This CDR3 contains 17 residues. Looked up from germline, CDR1 is MDHEN and CDR2 is SYDVKM. This chain's CDR3 is CASSFTSGQGYYYGYTF. The CDR3 DNA reads TGTGCCAGCAGTTTTACGTCCGGACAGGGGTATTACTATGGCTACACCTTC.

V gene TRBV27 combines with J gene TRBJ2-1, with 12 bases that match TRBD2. V trimming: 8 bases; J trimming: 6 bases; junction bases outside the gene matches: 5. The germline CDR1 and CDR2 sequences are MNHEY and SMNVEV (reference sequence). The CDR3 extends over 14 amino acids. CDR3 sequence: CASALAGGGNEQFF. CDR3 DNA: TGTGCCAGCGCACTAGCGGGGGGAGGCAATGAGCAGTTCTTC.

The rearrangement links TRBV30 to TRBJ1-3, with 9 bases aligning to TRBD1. The ends lost 3 bases at V and 0 bases at J; junction bases unmatched: 3. The length of the CDR3 is 15 residues. Germline V gene lookup returns CDR1 GTSNPN and CDR2 SVGIG (reference sequence). The CDR3 coding sequence is TGTGCCTGGAGCCGGGACAGGGCCTCTGGAAACACCATATATTTT. This gives the protein CAWSRDRASGNTIYF.

This chain links TRBV27 with TRBJ2-6; 7 nucleotides agree with TRBD2. The V gene's germline CDR1 is MNHEY and CDR2 SMNVEV (reference sequence). V lost 7 bases to trimming and J lost 4 bases; unmatched junction nucleotides: 10. The CDR3 has 16 amino acids. DNA of the CDR3: TGTGCCAGCATGCGGGAGTCCCAATCCGGGGCCAACGTCCTGACTTTC. The encoded protein is CASMRESQSGANVLTF.

This clone was found many times. The chain uses TRBV21-1 and TRBJ1-5. TRBV21-1 is a recognized pseudogene. This CDR3 is 17 amino acids long. CDR3 DNA: TGTGCCAGCAGCAAAGCGGAGGGACCTTATAGCAATCAGCCCCAGCATTTT. It is translated as CASSKAEGPYSNQPQHF.

The V and J genes are TRBV18 and TRBJ2-3; 12 bases are shared with TRBD2. Germline assignment: CDR1 KGHSH and CDR2 LQKENI. The CDR3 is 16 amino acids. With V trimmed by 6 bases and J by 2 bases, 6 bases remained unmatched. The CDR3: CASSRGTSGSTDTQYF. CDR3 sequence (DNA): TGTGCCAGCTCGCGAGGGACTAGCGGGTCCACAGATACGCAGTATTTT.

The table lists this clone with a count of one. Here the CDR3 reads CASSQSTANIEKLFF. CDR3 DNA sequence: TGTGCCAGCAGCCAATCAACAGCCAATATTGAAAAACTGTTTTTT. The chain links TRBV16 to TRBJ1-4; D gene unclear. Germline V gene sequence: CDR1 KGHSY, CDR2 FQNENV. CDR3 length: 15 amino acids. V was cut by 0 bases and J by 7 bases, with 12 bases left in between.

This clone was detected only a few times. The genes are TRBV5-4 and TRBJ2-7, with 9 bases lining up with TRBD1. Per the germline V gene, CDR1 is SGHNT and CDR2 is YYREEE (reference sequence). The CDR3 is 13 amino acids. V lost 3 bases to trimming and J lost 11 bases; unmatched junction nucleotides: 9. The DNA for the CDR3 is TGTGCCAGCAGCTGGGAGCGGGACAGGGAGGAGTACTTC. This encodes CASSWERDREEYF.

The chain is built from TRBV18 and TRBJ2-2; tentatively, D is TRBD2 (5 bases). The CDR3 is made up of 18 amino acids. The germline V gene has CDR1 KGHSH and CDR2 LQKENI. V was pared by 5 bases and J by 6 bases, with 25 bases between. The CDR3 DNA reads as TGTGCCAGCTCATCCCTATCGGTCAGCGAGGGTCTCCCCGGGGAGCTGTTTTTT. Its protein product is CASSSLSVSEGLPGELFF.

V usage is TRBV18 and J usage is TRBJ2-7; 13 bases line up with TRBD2. This CDR3 comprises 20 residues. V shed 0 bases and J 3 bases; nucleotides not matched to a gene: 14. The germline gives CDR1 KGHSH, CDR2 LQKENI. CDR3 sequence reads: CASSPPRGREGTSGIYEQYF. The CDR3, as DNA: TGTGCCAGCTCACCACCCCGGGGCCGAGAAGGGACTAGCGGGATCTACGAGCAGTACTTC.

The V and J genes are TRBV10-3 and TRBJ2-7; 10 nucleotides agree with TRBD1. V lost 5 bases to trimming and J lost 3 bases; unmatched junction nucleotides: 7. Germline CDR1 ENHRY, CDR2 SYGVKD. The CDR3 is made up of 15 amino acids. The CDR3 is CAISSGTGAFYEQYF. The CDR3 DNA sequence: TGTGCCATCAGTTCCGGGACAGGGGCATTCTACGAGCAGTACTTC.

The chain uses TRBV11-2 and TRBJ1-3; D is undetermined. Per germline, CDR1 SGHAT and CDR2 FQNNGV. The germline V and J ends were trimmed by 1 base and 2 bases, with 9 bases remaining between them. CDR3 length: 15 residues. The CDR3 loop reads CASSLGLGAGNTIYF. The CDR3 DNA sequence: TGTGCCAGCAGCTTAGGGTTAGGAGCTGGAAACACCATATATTTT.

The rearrangement joins TRBV6-4 to TRBJ2-5; 7 nucleotides match TRBD2. Germline trimming cut 3 bases from V and 1 base from J; bases unmatched to any gene: 5. The CDR3 loop spans 15 amino acids. The germline gives CDR1 MRHNA, CDR2 SNTAGT. Here the CDR3 reads CASSESAGSQETQYF. CDR3 DNA: TGTGCCAGCAGTGAATCAGCGGGAAGCCAAGAGACCCAGTACTTC.

The V gene is TRBV9, the J gene TRBJ2-1; 10 bases are a match to TRBD2. CDR3 length: 17 amino acids. The germline gives CDR1 SGDLS, CDR2 YYNGEE. V shed 4 bases and J 10 bases; nucleotides not matched to a gene: 17. CDR3 bases: TGTGCCAGCAGCTCAAGGGTCGGGACTAGCGTATTGAGGGAGCAGTTCTTC. Its protein is CASSSRVGTSVLREQFF.

The chain couples TRBV14 to TRBJ1-2; D uncertain. This CDR3 is built from 17 residues. Trimming pared 0 bases from V and 1 base from J, leaving 15 bases between. CDR1 and CDR2 (germline): SGHDN, FVKESK. The CDR3 loop is CASSQDHFRRSNYGYTF. The CDR3 DNA follows: TGTGCCAGCAGCCAAGATCATTTTCGAAGGAGTAACTATGGCTACACCTTC.

This chain connects TRBV3-1 (or the pseudogene TRBV3-2) to TRBJ1-5; D unresolved. The V and J ends lost 0 bases and 1 base respectively, with 10 bases between them. CDR1 and CDR2 (germline): LGHDT, YNNKEL (reference sequence). The CDR3 is 16 residues long. CDR3 loop: CASSQDEGASNQPQHF. The CDR3 DNA is TGTGCCAGCAGCCAAGACGAGGGTGCCAGCAATCAGCCCCAGCATTTT.

This clone was recorded only once. This chain joins TRBV10-3 and TRBJ2-7, with TRBD2 identical over 14 bases. Germline trimming cut 3 bases from V and 5 bases from J; bases unmatched to any gene: 21. The CDR3 consists of 21 residues. From germline, CDR1 is ENHRY and CDR2 SYGVKD. CDR3 in DNA: TGTGCCATCAGTGATAGTCCCACCGGGACTAGCGGGGGAACAGTCAAGGACGAGCAGTACTTC. Translating it yields CAISDSPTGTSGGTVKDEQYF.

V usage is TRBV27 and J usage is TRBJ1-2, with D perhaps matching TRBD1 (6 bases). CDR1 and CDR2 from the germline V gene are MNHEY and SMNVEV (reference sequence). The length of the CDR3 is 14 residues. V lost 2 bases and J lost 3, with 10 bases in between. The CDR3 sequence is CASSLGGLHYGYTF. In DNA, the CDR3 is TGTGCCAGCAGTTTAGGGGGCCTTCACTATGGCTACACCTTC.

The chain carries TRBV6-2 or TRBV6-3 and TRBJ2-7; D gene unclear. Germline CDR1 and CDR2: MNHEY and SVGEGT. Trimming removed 4 bases at V and 1 base at J, with 14 bases between. The CDR3 is made up of 15 amino acids. CDR3 amino acids: CASSFIGASSYEQYF. DNA of the CDR3: TGTGCCAGCAGTTTCATCGGAGCTTCGTCCTACGAGCAGTACTTC.

This clone was detected a few times. The chain links TRBV28 to TRBJ2-1; D unclear. CDR3 length: 18 residues. Germline V gene lookup returns CDR1 MDHEN and CDR2 SYDVKM. Trimming stripped 4 bases from V and 1 base from J, with 20 bases between. The CDR3 bases are TGTGCCAGCAGTTCATACAACCCCCGATCTGGTTCCTACAATGAGCAGTTCTTC. This encodes CASSSYNPRSGSYNEQFF.

The CDR3 coding sequence is TGTGCCAGCTCACCAGCCCGGGGTCCCTACGAGCAGTACTTC. Its translation: CASSPARGPYEQYF. The rearrangement joins TRBV18 to TRBJ2-7, with a weak D call TRBD2 (5 bases). Germline CDR1 is KGHSH and CDR2 is LQKENI. This CDR3 has 14 residues. V was shortened by 2 bases and J by 2 bases, with 10 bases between the two germline ends.